Shown below are 29 T cell receptor beta chains from a single sample sequenced in a study of blood T cell repertoires in COVID-19. Sequencing was performed with immunoSEQ multiplex PCR; in TCRdb, only in-frame clones are kept and a portion is missing. The data show 150,000 or so clones, roughly two thirds seen once. The sequenced sample was peripheral blood. The receptors were sampled from a woman between 70 and 85 years old with acute or convalescent COVID-19.

The chain couples TRBV18 to TRBJ1-1; TRBD1 might be the D (6 bases). The ends were cut back, 6 bases at V and 1 base at J, with 9 bases in the middle. The CDR3 contains 13 residues. The germline V gene has CDR1 KGHSH and CDR2 LQKENI. The CDR3 sequence is CASSRGGNTEAFF. Here the CDR3 DNA reads TGTGCCAGCTCCAGGGGTGGGAACACTGAAGCTTTCTTT.

This clone occurred a few times. J is TRBJ2-7 and V is TRBV6-6; the match to TRBD2 covers 10 bases. Losses at the gene ends were 5 bases for V and 3 bases for J; bases not matched to a gene: 10. Germline CDR1 is MNHNY and CDR2 is SVGAGI (reference sequence). This CDR3 is built from 16 residues. The CDR3 nucleotides read TGTGCCAGCAGTGTGGGAAGCGGGAGGGAAGGCTACGAGCAGTACTTC. Amino acid sequence: CASSVGSGREGYEQYF.

A single count supports this clone. The V call is TRBV7-2, the J call TRBJ1-5, with D possibly TRBD1 on 5 matching bases. The germline V gene has CDR1 SGHTA and CDR2 FQGNSA. Trimming stripped 1 base from V and 0 bases from J, with 10 bases between. The CDR3 totals 16 residues. The CDR3 DNA follows: TGTGCCAGCAGCTTAGTGGGGGGTTATAGCAATCAGCCCCAGCATTTT. It specifies CASSLVGGYSNQPQHF.

V is TRBV12-3 or TRBV12-4 and J is TRBJ2-7, with TRBD1 matching over 11 bases. The J segment lost 7 bases and the V segment lost 3 bases, leaving 2 bases of the junction unmatched. The CDR3 loop spans 13 amino acids. The CDR3 spells CASSFRDRGEQYF. The CDR3, as DNA: TGTGCCAGCAGTTTCCGGGACAGGGGGGAGCAGTACTTC.

This clone was seen once. The chain recombines TRBV2 with TRBJ1-1; no firm D call. The germline CDR1 and CDR2 sequences are SNHLY and FYNNEI. Trimming removed 3 bases from V and 0 bases from J, with 5 bases in between. The CDR3 contains 13 residues. This CDR3 reads CASSDGVNTEAFF. The CDR3 DNA reads TGTGCCAGCAGTGACGGAGTGAACACTGAAGCTTTCTTT.

This clone has a handful of counts. This sequence joins TRBV10-2 and TRBJ2-7; possible D gene TRBD2, 7 bases. Trimming shortened V by 0 bases and J by 5 bases, and 11 bases separated the two germline ends. Germline V gene lookup returns CDR1 WSHSY and CDR2 SAAADI. This CDR3 has 14 amino acids. The CDR3 here is CASSESRGGDEQYF. Here the CDR3 DNA reads TGCGCCAGCAGTGAGTCCAGGGGAGGGGACGAGCAGTACTTC.

The chain carries TRBV6-2 or TRBV6-3 and TRBJ1-2; TRBD1 might be the D (6 bases). V lost 6 bases, J lost 6 bases, and 14 bases lay in between. The length of the CDR3 is 13 residues. CDR1 is MNHEY, CDR2 SVGEGT, per germline. The CDR3: CASSPQTGHGYTF. In DNA, the CDR3 is TGTGCCAGCAGCCCTCAAACAGGGCATGGCTACACCTTC.

This clone was observed a handful of times. This chain links TRBV11-2 with TRBJ1-1; 7 positions agree with TRBD1. From germline, CDR1 is SGHAT and CDR2 FQNNGV. The length of the CDR3 is 14 residues. After removal of 5 bases from V and 0 bases from J, the junction contained 3 bases not matched to a gene. The CDR3 loop is CASSLGTVNTEAFF. The CDR3 DNA follows: TGTGCCAGCAGCCTCGGGACAGTGAACACTGAAGCTTTCTTT.

This clone was seen more than once but under ten times. V and J are TRBV5-4 and TRBJ1-1; perhaps TRBD1 as D (5 bases). Germline values: CDR1 SGHNT, CDR2 YYREEE (reference sequence). V lost 10 bases to trimming and J lost 1 base, with 20 bases between them. The CDR3 spans 15 residues. The CDR3 DNA reads as TGTGCCGGCAAACGACACTTAGGACAGAACACTGAAGCTTTCTTT. Amino acid sequence: CAGKRHLGQNTEAFF.

V and J are TRBV12-3 or TRBV12-4 and TRBJ2-2; D is possibly TRBD1 (5 bases). Between the trimmed V and J ends, which lost 6 bases and 3 bases, there was a span of 5 bases. This CDR3 comprises 12 residues. The CDR3, as DNA: TGTGCCAGCAGAGGGGACACCGGGGAGCTGTTTTTT. Its protein is CASRGDTGELFF.

This rearrangement joins TRBV7-2 to TRBJ1-4; TRBD1 might be the D (6 bases). The CDR3 runs 15 residues. Germline V gene sequence: CDR1 SGHTA, CDR2 FQGNSA. Trimming cost V 5 bases and J 2 bases, with 12 bases left between them. The CDR3 is CASSPGDTTNEKLFF. CDR3 in DNA: TGTGCCAGCAGCCCCGGGGACACGACTAATGAAAAACTGTTTTTT.

The rearrangement joins TRBV7-3 to TRBJ2-3; 7 bases are a match to TRBD2. The CDR3 consists of 16 residues. CDR1 SGHTA and CDR2 FQGTGA come from the germline V gene. Germline trimming cut 3 bases from V and 3 bases from J; bases unmatched to any gene: 9. The DNA for the CDR3 is TGTGCCAGCAGCTTCTTTGTAGGGCGGGGGACAGATACGCAGTATTTT. Its protein is CASSFFVGRGTDTQYF.

The chain recombines TRBV19 with TRBJ2-6; weak D call: TRBD2 (6 bases). Trimming took 7 bases from V and 0 from J, leaving 13 bases between them. The V gene's germline CDR1 is LNHDA and CDR2 SQIVND (reference sequence). The CDR3 covers 16 residues. CDR3: CASTYGGNSGANVLTF. In DNA, the CDR3 is TGTGCCAGTACCTATGGAGGGAACTCTGGGGCCAACGTCCTGACTTTC.

The chain combines TRBV5-1 with TRBJ2-7; TRBD1 matches 10 bases. Germline CDR1 reads SGHRS; CDR2 reads YFSETQ. V lost 4 bases, J lost 3 bases, and 4 bases stayed unmatched. This CDR3 comprises 14 residues. In DNA, the CDR3 is TGCGCCAGCAGCCCGGACAGGGGGATCTACGAGCAGTACTTC. Translation: CASSPDRGIYEQYF.

This clone showed up just once. CDR3 bases: TGTGCCAGCAGTTCCCGACAGAATTCACCCCTCCACTTT. Amino acids: CASSSRQNSPLHF. The chain carries TRBV27 and TRBJ1-6, with a possible D match to TRBD1 (5 bases). Germline CDR1 reads MNHEY; CDR2 reads SMNVEV (reference sequence). V dropped 4 bases and J dropped 7 bases, with 8 bases sitting between them. The CDR3 sequence is 13 residues long.

The V and J genes are TRBV4-2 and TRBJ2-2, with D possibly matching TRBD1 (6 bases). Trimming shortened V by 3 bases and J by 4 bases, and 12 bases separated the two germline ends. Germline V CDR1 and CDR2: LGHNA, YNFKEQ. This CDR3 contains 15 residues. The CDR3 DNA reads as TGTGCCAGCAGCCACCCACAGGGTCCCACCGGGGAGCTGTTTTTT. Its protein product is CASSHPQGPTGELFF.

The chain employs TRBV18 and TRBJ1-1, with no clear D. V lost 6 bases, J lost 3 bases, and 14 bases lay in between. CDR3 length: 14 amino acids. The germline gives CDR1 KGHSH, CDR2 LQKENI. CDR3 nucleotide sequence: TGTGCCAGCTCGCCGGCCCCGGGTGACACTGAAGCTTTCTTT. It encodes CASSPAPGDTEAFF.

V gene TRBV25-1 combines with J gene TRBJ2-1; 11 positions agree with TRBD2. This CDR3 has 16 residues. The junction had 12 bases not matched to a gene; V was cut back by 4 bases and J by 10 bases. The V gene's germline CDR1 is MGHDK and CDR2 SYGVNS. The CDR3 bases are TGTGCCAGCAGTGTTTCGAGTCCGGGACTAGCGGCCGAGCAGTTCTTC. Amino acid sequence: CASSVSSPGLAAEQFF. The full variable domain, with the rest looked up from reference TRBV25-1 and TRBJ2-1, is EADIYQTPRYLVIGTGKKITLECSQTMGHDKMYWYQQDPGMELHLIHYSYGVNSTEKGDLSSESTVSRIRTEHFPLTLESARPSHTSQYLCASSVSSPGLAAEQFFGPGTRLTVL.

Concerning this clone: A much larger clone sits a single nucleotide away, making a read error possible. V usage is TRBV5-6 and J usage is TRBJ2-5; no firm D call. V gave up 1 base and J gave up 4 bases, with 2 bases separating them. Germline-derived CDR1 and CDR2 are SGHDT and YYEEEE. This CDR3 is 11 amino acids long. The CDR3 DNA sequence: TGTGCCAGCAGCTTGCGAGAGACCCAGTACTTC. This sequence encodes CASSLRETQYF.

The chain combines TRBV28 with TRBJ2-7; tentatively, D is TRBD2 (5 bases). The CDR3 sequence is 14 residues long. Trimming removed 3 bases from V and 3 bases from J, with 12 bases in between. Germline V gives CDR1 MDHEN, CDR2 SYDVKM. The CDR3 DNA reads TGTGCCAGCAGTTTCGGTTCAGGACTCTACGAGCAGTACTTC. Protein: CASSFGSGLYEQYF.

The table lists this clone with a few counts. The identical CDR3 is also encoded by other nucleotide sequences in the sample. This chain links TRBV13 with TRBJ2-7, with a tentative D call TRBD1 (7 bases). The V gene lost 3 bases and the J gene lost 3 bases, with 9 bases spanning the gap. The germline gives CDR1 PRHDT, CDR2 FYEKMQ (reference sequence). The CDR3 has 13 amino acids. The CDR3 region has the DNA TGTGCCAGCAGCTTCCAGGGGGGCTACGAGCAGTACTTC. Translation: CASSFQGGYEQYF.

This clone turned up a few times. The rearrangement uses TRBV2 and TRBJ2-1, with 13 positions matching TRBD2. J was trimmed by 9 bases and V by 8 bases; bases with no gene match: 4. CDR1 and CDR2 from the germline V gene are SNHLY and FYNNEI. The CDR3 sequence is 13 residues long. The CDR3 here is CASGTSGTFEQFF. Written as DNA, the CDR3 is TGTGCCAGCGGGACTAGCGGGACCTTTGAGCAGTTCTTC.

The rearrangement uses TRBV7-8 and TRBJ2-1; D is ambiguous. The CDR3 is made up of 13 amino acids. In germline, CDR1 is SGHVS, CDR2 FQNEAQ. V lost 0 bases to trimming and J lost 7 bases, with 7 bases between them. The CDR3 DNA reads as TGTGCCAGCAGCTTAGCCCAGAAAAATGAGCAGTTCTTC. Residues: CASSLAQKNEQFF.

In DNA, the CDR3 is TGCGCCAGCAGCGTCGGACAGGGAAACACTGAAGCTTTCTTT. Protein: CASSVGQGNTEAFF. The chain uses TRBV5-1 and TRBJ1-1; TRBD1 matches 8 bases. The CDR3 has 14 residues. Germline V gene lookup returns CDR1 SGHRS and CDR2 YFSETQ. V lost 4 bases and J lost 2; bases outside the gene matches: 4.

This clone was picked up a small number of times. V gene TRBV19 combines with J gene TRBJ1-2; D gene ambiguous. Germline CDR1 and CDR2: LNHDA and SQIVND (reference sequence). The CDR3 extends over 11 amino acids. V was shortened by 8 bases and J by 4 bases, with 8 bases between the two germline ends. DNA of the CDR3: TGTGCCAGTCAGTTTGGCTATGGCTACACCTTC. Protein: CASQFGYGYTF. The whole variable domain, remainder taken from reference TRBV19 and TRBJ1-2, is DGGITQSPKYLFRKEGQNVTLSCEQNLNHDAMYWYRQDPGQGLRLIYYSQIVNDFQKGDIAEGYSVSREKKESFPLTVTSAQKNPTAFYLCASQFGYGYTFGSGTRLTVV.

This chain links TRBV5-8 with TRBJ2-5; unclear D gene. CDR1 is SGHTS, CDR2 YDEGEE, per germline. This CDR3 comprises 12 residues. Trimming left V 1 base short and J 5 bases short, with 6 bases between. DNA of the CDR3: TGTGCCAGCAGCTTGATTTCTGAGACCCAGTACTTC. Its protein product is CASSLISETQYF.

The chain joins TRBV3-1 (or the pseudogene TRBV3-2) to TRBJ2-5; D may be TRBD1 (5 bases). In germline, CDR1 is LGHDT, CDR2 YNNKEL (reference sequence). CDR3 length: 15 residues. The germline V and J ends were trimmed by 2 bases and 1 base, with 11 bases remaining between them. CDR3 sequence: CASSQRQPSQETQYF. Here the CDR3 DNA reads TGTGCCAGCAGCCAAAGACAGCCTTCCCAAGAGACCCAGTACTTC.

This chain joins TRBV6-5 and TRBJ2-7; maybe TRBD1 (6 bases). CDR1 and CDR2 from the germline V gene are MNHEY and SVGAGI. This CDR3 has 12 amino acids. The ends were cut back, 4 bases at V and 4 bases at J, with 8 bases in the middle. For the CDR3, the DNA is TGTGCCAGCAGTTCACAGGGTTACGAGCAGTACTTC. Translation: CASSSQGYEQYF.

V is TRBV5-5 and J is TRBJ2-3; no clear D. The CDR3 is 13 residues long. Germline assignment: CDR1 SGHKS and CDR2 YYEKEE (reference sequence). Between the trimmed V and J ends, which lost 2 bases and 5 bases, there was a span of 9 bases. The CDR3 DNA follows: TGTGCCAGCAGCTTATATAGAGAAGATACGCAGTATTTT. This codes for CASSLYREDTQYF.